This record concerns one TCR beta chain sequence. The specificity of this receptor is unknown. No much larger clone is present one base from it, and per-base qualities are unavailable. These data are taken from a study of PD-1 blockade in classical Hodgkin lymphoma (dated by TCRdb to about 2020). General notes on the study: Nivolumab dosing was 3 mg/kg intravenously every 2 weeks, continuing until either disease progression or unacceptable toxicity. A peripheral blood immune signature of response to PD-1 blockade in classical Hodgkin lymphoma was defined using TCR beta sequencing and CyTOF.

Read against the paper, the sample's time point label means: cycle 4 day 1 (C4D1), after 6 weeks of nivolumab. Every trial patient had relapsed following autologous stem cell transplantation, and prior brentuximab vedotin exposure was what differed among cohorts A, B and C. A total of fewer than 70 patients with relapsed/refractory classical Hodgkin lymphoma made up the trial cohort, and each patient's best overall response was complete response, partial response or progressive disease. Trial patients were treated with single-agent nivolumab in the multi-cohort phase II CheckMate 205 trial. An independent review committee assessed best overall response using the 2007 International Working Group response criteria. Trial PBMCs were collected immediately before nivolumab initiation (C1D1) and during therapy at cycle 2 day 1 and cycle 4 day 1. Peripheral blood was collected in 8 mL Vacutainer Cell Preparation Tubes, from which PBMCs were isolated by centrifugation and then cryopreserved.

V and J are truncated by 2 bases and 1 base respectively, leaving an intervening sequence of 15 bases. Taken from cysteine to phenylalanine, the CDR3 has 17 residues. The retained sequence is limited to the CDR3, 51 bases, with the frame set at the first base. CDR1 and CDR2 were assigned from the germline V gene (reference sequence) as LNHDA and SQIVND. The paper as a whole reports these results and caveats: Among trial patients, those achieving complete response had baseline diversity similar to that of newly diagnosed patients, while diversity was significantly lower in partial responders and progressors. By C4D1, a significant rise was seen in CD4+ TCR diversity but not in CD8+ TCR diversity (p=0.0027 vs p=0.16), and the rise was most apparent among complete responders (p=0.02). Newly diagnosed patients were reported to have lower baseline TCR diversity than healthy donors, and relapsed/refractory patients were reported to have lower baseline TCR diversity still. Lower diversity was seen in patients whose nivolumab began less than 1 year after ASCT, and these patients were left out of later analyses so that immune reconstitution would not confound the results. The study was limited to a single clinical trial cohort, and causes of repertoire differences, possibly disease activity or prior therapy, remained undefined.

The Qiagen DNeasy kit was used to extract genomic DNA from unsorted PBMCs and from the negatively selected CD4+ and CD8+ fractions. TCR beta CDR3 regions were subjected to amplification by immunoSEQ multiplex PCR with primers that anneal to V and J segments. A synthetic immune receptor repertoire was used to minimize amplification bias, and any residual bias was removed computationally once sequencing was done. In the original analysis: Repertoire diversity was quantified as the Shannon entropy index using custom Python scripts. Unsorted, CD4+ and CD8+ repertoires were analyzed separately, except for combined analyses in which CD4+ and CD8+ sequences were merged in silico. Clonal expansion was defined as a frequency increase of at least 2-fold after treatment compared with C1D1, and clones undetected at baseline were assigned a pseudocount of 0.5. Singleton clones were defined as clones with 0 or 1 copy at C1D1, and non-singleton clones were defined as clones with 2 or more copies. Clones expanded in unsorted samples were annotated as CD4+, CD8+ or unknown by matching protein sequences in sorted samples from the same patient. Wilcoxon tests on paired samples were used to test diversity changes from C1D1 to C4D1. TCRdb stores this immuneACCESS table with in-frame sequences only. Part of the clones is absent; in the studies checked, under half of the shortfall reflects unresolved V genes, and no reason is known for the rest. V and J calls and clone size are given by that table; D and trimming were obtained from the DNA. The sample table shows some 13,000 clones, and 65% to 85% are seen once. The top ten clonotypes cover about 15% of the sample.

The V and J genes are TRBV19 and TRBJ1-5; the D gene cannot be named for sure. Here the sequenced sample was peripheral blood mononuclear cells (PBMCs), taken before the fourth cycle of nivolumab. The receptor was derived from a human donor with classical Hodgkin lymphoma. The CDR3 sequence is CASSITHGWQSNQPQHF. In nucleotides, the sequence is TGTGCCAGTAGTATAACCCACGGATGGCAAAGCAATCAGCCCCAGCATTTT.